The clone carrying this T cell receptor beta chain was observed once. Its specificity is unknown. One end of the junction fails to match germline, which may point to a read error. Sequencing was performed with immunoSEQ multiplex PCR; in TCRdb, only in-frame clones are kept and a portion is missing. The sample lists approximately 130,000 clones, roughly 93% occurring once. The data belong to a study of T cell responses to AZD1222 COVID-19 vaccine. The wider study: Timing groups of about 4 and about 12 weeks for second doses were pooled.

Study outcomes and limitations: Clonal diversity may have been underestimated in mostly white British donors.

CDR3 length: 12 amino acids. Per germline, CDR1 KGHDR and CDR2 SFDVKD. V is TRBV24-1 and J is TRBJ1-1, with D unclear. The sequencing used peripheral blood, collected on day 0 of AZD1222 vaccination. The clonotype comes from an adult in good health. The CDR3 region is CATSGLHTEAFF. Here the CDR3 DNA reads TGTGCCACCAGTGGTTTGCATACTGAAGCTTTCTTT.